This T cell receptor beta chain was found in a study of blood T cell repertoires in COVID-19. Study-level background: Spain, Italy and the United States supplied samples that represented acute and convalescent COVID-19. The analysed material was cDNA or gDNA that came from T cells, B-cell-depleted T cells, or PBMCs.

This CDR3 has 15 residues. V dropped 0 bases and J dropped 0 bases, with 9 bases sitting between them. Germline loops: CDR1 SGHRS, CDR2 YFSETQ. Seattle patients were enrolled during active infection and followed longitudinally. Profiled with immunoSEQ multiplex PCR; TCRdb holds only in-frame clones, not every one. The data hold around 370,000 clones, with around 87% observed a single time. The sequencing input was peripheral blood. The source is a woman aged 45-59 years with COVID-19, enrolled during active disease. This chain connects TRBV5-1 to TRBJ1-1; D is perhaps TRBD1 (5 bases). The CDR3 DNA is TGCGCCAGCAGCTTGGTGGGGCAGTTGAACACTGAAGCTTTCTTT. Amino acids: CASSLVGQLNTEAFF.